Listed below are T cell receptor beta chains from one sample, sequenced in a study of CD8 T cells in ankylosing spondylitis. TCRdb re-analysed the 5' RACE reads in MiXCR, keeping a single row per CDR3 protein. The sample has about 140,000 distinct CDR3 sequences, 6% to 8.5% seen once; the top ten hold around an eighth. Sequenced sample: blood, either unsorted or a sorted T cell fraction (not recorded which). The receptor source for this set is a female donor with ankylosing spondylitis or in good health (not recorded which). CDR3s include the opening cysteine and the closing phenylalanine or tryptophan. The D gene is left open where the match is weak. A clone size is listed for some rows: how often the clone was seen (once, few, many), or a class if it is expanded.

D	size	V	J	DNA	CDR3
TRBD1	many	TRBV7-6	TRBJ2-1	TGTGCCAGCAGCTTAGCCCCTCTGGACAGGGCCGACAATGAGCAGTTCTTC	CASSLAPLDRADNEQFF
TRBD1	-	TRBV20-1	TRBJ2-1	TGCAGTGCTGGGAACGGGACAGTCCTACCCTACAATGAGCAGTTCTTC	CSAGNGTVLPYNEQFF
-	-	TRBV2	TRBJ1-5	TGTGCCAGCAGAGCGGACCGCCTCACCAATCAGCCCCAGCATTTT	CASRADRLTNQPQHF
TRBD2	-	TRBV6-2/TRBV6-3	TRBJ2-1	TGTGCCAGCAGTTACGAGACTGCAAGCGGGGTATACAATGAGCAGTTCTTC	CASSYETASGVYNEQFF
TRBD2	-	TRBV5-6	TRBJ2-3	TGTGCCAGCAGCGCGGGGGGGAGCACAGATACGCAGTATTTT	CASSAGGSTDTQYF
-	many	TRBV10-3	TRBJ1-3	TGTGCCATCAGTGGAGACAACCTCTCTGGAAACACCATATATTTT	CAISGDNLSGNTIYF
-	many	TRBV5-1	TRBJ2-1	TGCGCCAGCAGCTTGGCTCTAGCCGGGCTTTATGAGCAGTTCTTC	CASSLALAGLYEQFF
-	-	TRBV13	TRBJ2-5	TGTGCCAGCAGCTTAGGGACTCGGCAAGGGACCCAGTACTTC	CASSLGTRQGTQYF
TRBD1	-	TRBV7-2	TRBJ1-1	TGTGCCAGCAGCTTGGACAGGGAGAGGGGCACTGAAGCTTTCTTT	CASSLDRERGTEAFF
TRBD1	many	TRBV4-1	TRBJ1-1	TGCGCCAGCAGCGGGAGACAGGGTAGCGGCACTGAAGCTTTCTTT	CASSGRQGSGTEAFF
-	-	TRBV6-5	TRBJ1-1	TGTGCCAGCAGTTACTCGACCAGGAACACTGAAGCTTTCTTT	CASSYSTRNTEAFF
-	few	TRBV7-3	TRBJ2-3	TGTGCCAGCAGCTCTGGCCACACAGATACGCAGTATTTT	CASSSGHTDTQYF
-	many	TRBV12-3/TRBV12-4	TRBJ1-2	TGTGCCAGCAGTTTCAACCAGGGGAATAACTATGGCTACACCTTC	CASSFNQGNNYGYTF
-	many	TRBV20-1	TRBJ1-4	TGCAGTGCCAAGGCCGGGAGCCGTAATGAAAAACTGTTTTTT	CSAKAGSRNEKLFF
-	-	TRBV6-2/TRBV6-3	TRBJ2-1	TGTGCCAGCACTTCATTAGTAGGGCACAATGAGCAGTTCTTC	CASTSLVGHNEQFF
TRBD1	few	TRBV9	TRBJ2-7	TGTGCCAGCAGTCAAACAGGGGCCACCTACGAGCAGTACTTC	CASSQTGATYEQYF
-	many	TRBV7-6	TRBJ2-5	TGTGCCAGCAGGGGGGGCGGGGATGAGACCCAGTACTTC	CASRGGGDETQYF
TRBD1	few	TRBV20-1	TRBJ1-2	TGCAGTGGAGGGGGCGGTTATGGCTACACCTTC	CSGGGGYGYTF
-	-	TRBV7-6	TRBJ1-1	TGTGCCAGCAGCTTAGCATTTGGCACTGAAGCTTTCTTT	CASSLAFGTEAFF
TRBD2	-	TRBV7-2	TRBJ2-3	TGTGCCAGCAGTCGCAGGACTAGCGGGTGGAGCACAGATACGCAGTATTTT	CASSRRTSGWSTDTQYF
-	many	TRBV20-1	TRBJ1-1	TGCAGTGCTAGAGATGGGTCAGGGACGAACACTGAAGCTTTCTTT	CSARDGSGTNTEAFF
TRBD1	many	TRBV12-3/TRBV12-4	TRBJ1-2	TGTGCCAGCAGTTTAGCGCGACAGGGTACTGGCTACACCTTC	CASSLARQGTGYTF
-	many	TRBV6-1	TRBJ1-5	TGTGCCAGCACCCCAGGGGCGCGGAGCAATCAGCCCCAGCATTTT	CASTPGARSNQPQHF